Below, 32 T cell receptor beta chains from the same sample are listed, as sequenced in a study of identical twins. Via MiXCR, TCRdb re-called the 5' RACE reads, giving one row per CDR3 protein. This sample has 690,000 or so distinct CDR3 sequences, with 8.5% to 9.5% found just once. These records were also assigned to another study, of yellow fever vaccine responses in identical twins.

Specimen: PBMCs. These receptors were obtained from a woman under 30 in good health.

The CDR3 DNA reads as TGTGCCGCGGGGGTAGCGGGGGCAAATGAGCAGTTCTTC. It specifies CAAGVAGANEQFF. The rearrangement links TRBV30 to TRBJ2-1, with TRBD2 matching 9 bases. This CDR3 is 13 amino acids long. J gave up 7 bases and V 8 bases, and 9 bases lay outside the gene matches. The germline gives CDR1 GTSNPN, CDR2 SVGIG (reference sequence).

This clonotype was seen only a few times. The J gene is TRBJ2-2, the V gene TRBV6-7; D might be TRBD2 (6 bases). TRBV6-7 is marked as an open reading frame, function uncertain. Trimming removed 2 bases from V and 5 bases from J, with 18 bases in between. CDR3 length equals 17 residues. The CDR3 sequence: CASSYPRRRGWTGELFF. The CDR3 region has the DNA TGTGCCAGCAGTTACCCGCGGAGGCGGGGCTGGACCGGGGAGCTGTTTTTT.

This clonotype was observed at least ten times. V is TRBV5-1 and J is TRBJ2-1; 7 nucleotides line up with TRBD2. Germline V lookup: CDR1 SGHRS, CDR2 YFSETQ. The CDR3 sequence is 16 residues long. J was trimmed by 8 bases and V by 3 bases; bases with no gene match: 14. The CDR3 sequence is CASSSGLGSIGDEQFF. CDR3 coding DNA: TGCGCCAGCAGCTCTGGACTAGGGTCGATAGGGGATGAGCAGTTCTTC.

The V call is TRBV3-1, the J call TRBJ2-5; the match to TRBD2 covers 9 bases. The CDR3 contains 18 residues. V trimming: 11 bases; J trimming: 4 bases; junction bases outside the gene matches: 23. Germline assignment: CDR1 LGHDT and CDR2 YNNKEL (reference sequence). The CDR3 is CAFSLYARGLAGGETQYF. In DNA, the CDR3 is TGTGCCTTCAGTTTATACGCCCGGGGACTAGCAGGCGGAGAGACCCAGTACTTC.

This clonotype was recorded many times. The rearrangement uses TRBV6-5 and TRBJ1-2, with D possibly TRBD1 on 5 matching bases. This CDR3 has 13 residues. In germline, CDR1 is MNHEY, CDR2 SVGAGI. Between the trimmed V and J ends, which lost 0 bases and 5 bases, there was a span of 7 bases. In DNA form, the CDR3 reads TGTGCCAGCAGTTACTCGGGGCTGTATGGCTACACCTTC. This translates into CASSYSGLYGYTF.

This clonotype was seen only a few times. The CDR3 bases are TGTGCCAGCAGTGATCGGAGAGAGCAGTACTTC. Its protein is CASSDRREQYF. The J gene is TRBJ2-7, the V gene TRBV25-1; D call uncertain. The CDR3 has 11 residues. CDR1 and CDR2 (germline): MGHDK, SYGVNS. Trimming took 3 bases from V and 7 from J, leaving 7 bases between them.

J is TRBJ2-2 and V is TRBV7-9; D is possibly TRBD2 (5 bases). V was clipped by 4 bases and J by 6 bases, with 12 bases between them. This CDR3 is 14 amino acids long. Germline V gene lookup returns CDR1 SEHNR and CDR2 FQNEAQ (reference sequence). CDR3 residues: CASSSGLTPGELFF. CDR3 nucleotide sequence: TGTGCCAGCAGCTCCGGACTCACCCCCGGGGAGCTGTTTTTT.

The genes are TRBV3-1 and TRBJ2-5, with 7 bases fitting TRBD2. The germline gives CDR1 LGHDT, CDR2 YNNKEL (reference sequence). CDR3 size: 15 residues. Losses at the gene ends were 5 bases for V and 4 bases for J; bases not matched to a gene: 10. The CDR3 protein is CASSTRAGVSETQYF. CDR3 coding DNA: TGTGCCAGCAGCACCCGGGCGGGGGTCTCAGAGACCCAGTACTTC.

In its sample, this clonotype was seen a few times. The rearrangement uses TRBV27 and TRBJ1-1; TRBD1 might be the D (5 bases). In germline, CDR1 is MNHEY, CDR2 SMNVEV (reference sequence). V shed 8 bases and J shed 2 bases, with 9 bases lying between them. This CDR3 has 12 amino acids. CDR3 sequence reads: CASVGVNTEAFF. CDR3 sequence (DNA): TGTGCCAGCGTGGGGGTTAACACTGAAGCTTTCTTT.

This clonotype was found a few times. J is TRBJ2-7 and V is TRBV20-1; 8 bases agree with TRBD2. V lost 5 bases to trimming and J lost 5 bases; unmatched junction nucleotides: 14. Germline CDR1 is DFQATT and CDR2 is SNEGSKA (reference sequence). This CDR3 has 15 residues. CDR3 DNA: TGCAGTGCTGAGTCAGTGGGACTAGTTAGCGACGAGCAGTACTTC. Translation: CSAESVGLVSDEQYF.

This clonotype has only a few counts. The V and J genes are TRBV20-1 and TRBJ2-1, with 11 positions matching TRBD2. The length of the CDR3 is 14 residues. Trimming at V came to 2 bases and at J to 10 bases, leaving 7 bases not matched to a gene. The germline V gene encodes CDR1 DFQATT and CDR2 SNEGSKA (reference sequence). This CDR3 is CSARSSGGPWEQFF. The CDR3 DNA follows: TGCAGTGCTAGATCTAGCGGGGGGCCCTGGGAGCAGTTCTTC.

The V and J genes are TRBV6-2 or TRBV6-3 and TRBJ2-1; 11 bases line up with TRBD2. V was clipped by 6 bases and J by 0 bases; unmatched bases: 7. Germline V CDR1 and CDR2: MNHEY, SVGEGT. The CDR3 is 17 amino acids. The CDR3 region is CASSRLAGGSSYNEQFF. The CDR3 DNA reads TGTGCCAGCAGCCGGCTAGCGGGGGGTAGCTCCTACAATGAGCAGTTCTTC.

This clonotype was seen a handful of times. CDR3: CSASRGSLNTEAFF. CDR3 DNA: TGCAGTGCTAGCAGGGGGAGCTTGAACACTGAAGCTTTCTTT. The chain links TRBV20-1 to TRBJ1-1, with 7 bases aligning to TRBD1. CDR3 length equals 14 residues. The trim removed 3 bases at V and 0 bases at J, leaving 4 bases unmatched. The germline CDR1 and CDR2 sequences are DFQATT and SNEGSKA (reference sequence).

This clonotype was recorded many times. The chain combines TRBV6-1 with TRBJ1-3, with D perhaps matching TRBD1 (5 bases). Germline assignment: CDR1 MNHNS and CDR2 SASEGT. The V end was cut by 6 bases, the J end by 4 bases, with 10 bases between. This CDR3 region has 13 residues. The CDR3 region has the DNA TGTGCCAGCAGACCGGGGGACGGAAACACCATATATTTT. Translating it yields CASRPGDGNTIYF.

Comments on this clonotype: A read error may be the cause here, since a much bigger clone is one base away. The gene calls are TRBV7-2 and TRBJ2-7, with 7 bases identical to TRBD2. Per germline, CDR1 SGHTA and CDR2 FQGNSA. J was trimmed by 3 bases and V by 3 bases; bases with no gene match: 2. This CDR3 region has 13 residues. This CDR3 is CASSFERGYEQYF. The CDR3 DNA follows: TGTGCCAGCAGCTTCGAGCGGGGCTACGAGCAGTACTTC. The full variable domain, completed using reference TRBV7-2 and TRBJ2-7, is GAGVSQSPSNKVTEKGKDVELRCDPISGHTALYWYRQSLGQGLEFLIYFQGNSAPDKSGLPSDRFSAERTGGSVSTLTIQRTQQEDSAVYLCASSFERGYEQYFGPGTRLTVT.

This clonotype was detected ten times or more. For the CDR3, the DNA is TGTGCCAGCATCGAGGGAGGGGGTAACTACAATGAGCAGTTCTTC. Translating it yields CASIEGGGNYNEQFF. The V and J genes are TRBV25-1 and TRBJ2-1; a possible D gene is TRBD2 (7 bases). From germline, CDR1 is MGHDK and CDR2 SYGVNS. V gave up 7 bases and J gave up 3 bases, with 16 bases separating them. This CDR3 is built from 15 residues. The variable domain in full, with the rest retrieved from reference TRBV25-1 and TRBJ2-1, is EADIYQTPRYLVIGTGKKITLECSQTMGHDKMYWYQQDPGMELHLIHYSYGVNSTEKGDLSSESTVSRIRTEHFPLTLESARPSHTSQYLCASIEGGGNYNEQFFGPGTRLTVL.

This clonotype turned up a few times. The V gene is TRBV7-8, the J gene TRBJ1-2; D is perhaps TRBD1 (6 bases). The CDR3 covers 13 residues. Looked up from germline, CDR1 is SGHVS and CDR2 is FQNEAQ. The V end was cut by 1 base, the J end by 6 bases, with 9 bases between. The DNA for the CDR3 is TGTGCCAGCAGCTTAGGGGAGGGGGATGGCTACACCTTC. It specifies CASSLGEGDGYTF.

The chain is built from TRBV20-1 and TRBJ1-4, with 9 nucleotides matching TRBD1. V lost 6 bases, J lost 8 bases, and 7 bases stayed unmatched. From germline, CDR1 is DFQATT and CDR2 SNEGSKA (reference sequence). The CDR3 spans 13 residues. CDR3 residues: CSAWDREKEKLFF. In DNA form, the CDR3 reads TGCAGTGCCTGGGACAGGGAAAAGGAAAAACTGTTTTTT.

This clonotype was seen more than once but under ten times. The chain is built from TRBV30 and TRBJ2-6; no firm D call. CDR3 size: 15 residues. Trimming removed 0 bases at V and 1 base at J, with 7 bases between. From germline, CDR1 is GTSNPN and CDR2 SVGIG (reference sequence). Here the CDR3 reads CAWSVEGSGANVLTF. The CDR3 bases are TGTGCCTGGAGTGTGGAAGGGTCTGGGGCCAACGTCCTGACTTTC. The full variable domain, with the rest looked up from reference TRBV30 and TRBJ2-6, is SQTIHQWPATLVQPVGSPLSLECTVEGTSNPNLYWYRQAAGRGLQLLFYSVGIGQISSEVPQNLSASRPQDRQFILSSKKLLLSDSGFYLCAWSVEGSGANVLTFGAGSRLTVL.

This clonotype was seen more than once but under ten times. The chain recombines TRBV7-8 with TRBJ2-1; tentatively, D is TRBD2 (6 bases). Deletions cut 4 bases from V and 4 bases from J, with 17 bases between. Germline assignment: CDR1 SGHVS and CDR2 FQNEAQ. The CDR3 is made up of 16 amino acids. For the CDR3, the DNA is TGTGCCAGCAGCTCCTCCAGGGTTCGGGGGTACAATGAGCAGTTCTTC. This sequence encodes CASSSSRVRGYNEQFF. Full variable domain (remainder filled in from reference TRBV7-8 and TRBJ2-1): GAGVSQSPRYKVAKRGQDVALRCDPISGHVSLFWYQQALGQGPEFLTYFQNEAQLDKSGLPSDRFFAERPEGSVSTLKIQRTQQEDSAVYLCASSSSRVRGYNEQFFGPGTRLTVL.

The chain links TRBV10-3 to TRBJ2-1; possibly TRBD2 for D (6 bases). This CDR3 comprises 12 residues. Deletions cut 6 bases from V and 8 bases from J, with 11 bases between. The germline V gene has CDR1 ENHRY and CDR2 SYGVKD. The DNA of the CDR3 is TGTGCCATCAGCGGGGGTAGGGATGAGCAGTTCTTC. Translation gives CAISGGRDEQFF.

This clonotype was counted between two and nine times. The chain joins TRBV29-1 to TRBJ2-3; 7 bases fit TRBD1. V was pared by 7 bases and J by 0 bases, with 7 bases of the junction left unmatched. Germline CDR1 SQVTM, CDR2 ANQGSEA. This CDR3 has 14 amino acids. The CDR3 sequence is CSARQGSSTDTQYF. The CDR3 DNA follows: TGCAGCGCAAGACAGGGATCTAGCACAGATACGCAGTATTTT.

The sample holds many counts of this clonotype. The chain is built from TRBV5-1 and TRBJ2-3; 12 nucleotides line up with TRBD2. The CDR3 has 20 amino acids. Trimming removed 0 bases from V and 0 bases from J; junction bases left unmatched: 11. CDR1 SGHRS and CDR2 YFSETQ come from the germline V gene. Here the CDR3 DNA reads TGCGCCAGCAGCTTGGGCGGACTAGCGGGACCCGGGGCTAGCACAGATACGCAGTATTTT. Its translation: CASSLGGLAGPGASTDTQYF.

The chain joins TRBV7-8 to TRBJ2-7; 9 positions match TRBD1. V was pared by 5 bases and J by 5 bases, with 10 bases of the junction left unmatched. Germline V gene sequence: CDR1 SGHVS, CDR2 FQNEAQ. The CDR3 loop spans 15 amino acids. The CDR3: CASSDLRDRDHEQYF. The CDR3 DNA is TGTGCCAGCAGCGACCTCCGGGACAGGGACCACGAGCAGTACTTC.

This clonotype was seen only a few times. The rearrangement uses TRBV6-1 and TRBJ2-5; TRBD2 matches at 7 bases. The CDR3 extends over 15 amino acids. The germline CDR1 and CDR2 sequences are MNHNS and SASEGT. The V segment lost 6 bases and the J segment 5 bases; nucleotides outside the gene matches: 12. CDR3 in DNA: TGTGCCAGCAGGAGACTAGCACTTCCCCTGGAGACCCAGTACTTC. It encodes CASRRLALPLETQYF.

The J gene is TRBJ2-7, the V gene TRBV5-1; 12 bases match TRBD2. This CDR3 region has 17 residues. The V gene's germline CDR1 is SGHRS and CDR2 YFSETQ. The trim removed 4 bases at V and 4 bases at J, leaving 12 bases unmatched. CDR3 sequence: CASSLGLAGRGAYEQYF. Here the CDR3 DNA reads TGCGCCAGCAGCCTGGGACTAGCGGGCCGAGGGGCTTACGAGCAGTACTTC.

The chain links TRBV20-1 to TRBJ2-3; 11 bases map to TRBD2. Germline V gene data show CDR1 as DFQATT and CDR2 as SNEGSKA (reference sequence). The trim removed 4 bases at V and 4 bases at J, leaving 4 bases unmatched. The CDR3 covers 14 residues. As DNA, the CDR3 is TGCAGTGCTAAATTAGCGGGAGGGCCAGATACGCAGTATTTT. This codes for CSAKLAGGPDTQYF.

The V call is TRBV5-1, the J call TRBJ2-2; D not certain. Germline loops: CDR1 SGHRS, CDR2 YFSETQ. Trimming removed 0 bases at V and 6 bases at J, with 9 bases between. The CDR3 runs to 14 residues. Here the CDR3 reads CASSLDWPPGELFF. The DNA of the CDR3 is TGCGCCAGCAGCTTGGATTGGCCTCCCGGGGAGCTGTTTTTT. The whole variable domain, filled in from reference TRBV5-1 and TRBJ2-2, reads KAGVTQTPRYLIKTRGQQVTLSCSPISGHRSVSWYQQTPGQGLQFLFEYFSETQRNKGNFPGRFSGRQFSNSRSEMNVSTLELGDSALYLCASSLDWPPGELFFGEGSRLTVL.

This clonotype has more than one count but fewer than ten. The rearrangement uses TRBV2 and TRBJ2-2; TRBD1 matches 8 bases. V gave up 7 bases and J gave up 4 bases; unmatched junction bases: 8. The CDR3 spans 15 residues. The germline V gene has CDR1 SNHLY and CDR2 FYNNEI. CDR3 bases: TGTGCCAGCACTAAAGACAGGGGTGGCACCGGGGAGCTGTTTTTT. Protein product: CASTKDRGGTGELFF.

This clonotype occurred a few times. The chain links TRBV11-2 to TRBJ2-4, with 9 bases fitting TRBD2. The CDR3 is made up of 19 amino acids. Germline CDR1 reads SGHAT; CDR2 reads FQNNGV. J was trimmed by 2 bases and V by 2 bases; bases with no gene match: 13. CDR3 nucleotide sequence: TGTGCCAGCAGCTTAAGGGCGGTCGGCGGGAGGGCGTCCAAAAACATTCAGTACTTC. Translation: CASSLRAVGGRASKNIQYF.

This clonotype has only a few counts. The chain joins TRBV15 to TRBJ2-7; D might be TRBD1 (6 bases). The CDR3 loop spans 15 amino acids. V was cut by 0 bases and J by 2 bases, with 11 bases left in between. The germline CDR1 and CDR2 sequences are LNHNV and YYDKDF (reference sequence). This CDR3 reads CATSRDTGYAYEQYF. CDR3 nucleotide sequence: TGTGCCACCAGCAGAGATACAGGGTATGCCTACGAGCAGTACTTC.

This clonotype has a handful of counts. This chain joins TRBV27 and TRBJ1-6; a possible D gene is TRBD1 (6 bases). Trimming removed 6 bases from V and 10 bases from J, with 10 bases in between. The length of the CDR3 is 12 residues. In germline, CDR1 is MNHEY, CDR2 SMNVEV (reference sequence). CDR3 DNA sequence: TGTGCCAGCAGGCAGGGGCCGTCACCCCTCCACTTT. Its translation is CASRQGPSPLHF.